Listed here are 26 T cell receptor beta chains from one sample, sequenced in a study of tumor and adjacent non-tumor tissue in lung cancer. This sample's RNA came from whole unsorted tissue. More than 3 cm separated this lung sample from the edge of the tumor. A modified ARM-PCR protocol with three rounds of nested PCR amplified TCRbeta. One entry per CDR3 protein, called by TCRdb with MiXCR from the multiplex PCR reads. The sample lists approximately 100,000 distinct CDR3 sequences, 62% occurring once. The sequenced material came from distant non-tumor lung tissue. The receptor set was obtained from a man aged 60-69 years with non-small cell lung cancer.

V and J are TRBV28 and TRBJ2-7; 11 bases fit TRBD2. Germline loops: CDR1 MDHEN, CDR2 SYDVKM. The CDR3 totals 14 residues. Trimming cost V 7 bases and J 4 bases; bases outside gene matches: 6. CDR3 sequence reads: CASIFASGRYEQYF. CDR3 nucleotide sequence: TGTGCCAGCATTTTCGCTAGCGGGAGGTACGAGCAGTACTTC. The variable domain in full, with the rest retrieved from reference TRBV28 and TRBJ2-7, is DVKVTQSSRYLVKRTGEKVFLECVQDMDHENMFWYRQDPGLGLRLIYFSYDVKMKEKGDIPEGYSVSREKKERFSLILESASTNQTSMYLCASIFASGRYEQYFGPGTRLTVT.

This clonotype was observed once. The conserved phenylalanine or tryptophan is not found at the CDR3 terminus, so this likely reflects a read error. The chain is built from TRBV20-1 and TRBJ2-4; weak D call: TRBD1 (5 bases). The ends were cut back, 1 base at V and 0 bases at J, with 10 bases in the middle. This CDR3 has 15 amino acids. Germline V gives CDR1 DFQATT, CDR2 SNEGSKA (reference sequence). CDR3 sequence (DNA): TGCAGTGCTAGAGGGGGCGGAGTAGCCAAAAACATTCAGTACCTC. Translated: CSARGGGVAKNIQYL.

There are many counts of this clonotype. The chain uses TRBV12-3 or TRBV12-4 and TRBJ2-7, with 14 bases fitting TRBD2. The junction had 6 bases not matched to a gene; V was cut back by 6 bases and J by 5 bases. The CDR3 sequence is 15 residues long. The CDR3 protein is CASRKGLAGENEQYF. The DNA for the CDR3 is TGTGCCAGCAGGAAGGGACTAGCGGGAGAAAACGAGCAGTACTTC.

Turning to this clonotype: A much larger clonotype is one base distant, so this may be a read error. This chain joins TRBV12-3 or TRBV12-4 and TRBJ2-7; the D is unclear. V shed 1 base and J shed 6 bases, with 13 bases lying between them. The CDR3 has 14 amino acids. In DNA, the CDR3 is TGTGCCAGCAGTTTAGTGGCAGGTGGGCGCGAGCAGTACTTC. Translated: CASSLVAGGREQYF.

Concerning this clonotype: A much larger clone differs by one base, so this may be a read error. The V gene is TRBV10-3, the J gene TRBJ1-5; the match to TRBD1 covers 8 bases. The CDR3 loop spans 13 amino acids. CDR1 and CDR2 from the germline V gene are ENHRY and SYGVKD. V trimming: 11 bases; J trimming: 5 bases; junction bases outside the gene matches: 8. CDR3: CASHETGDQPQHF. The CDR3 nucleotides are TGTGCCTCCCATGAGACAGGGGATCAGCCCCAGCATTTT.

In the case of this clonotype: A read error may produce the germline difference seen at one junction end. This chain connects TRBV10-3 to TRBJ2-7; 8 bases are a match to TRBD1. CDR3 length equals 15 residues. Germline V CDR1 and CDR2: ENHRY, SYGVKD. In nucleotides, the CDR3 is TGTGCCATCAGTGGGGGACAGGTAAACTCCTACGAACAGCGCTTC. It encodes CAISGGQVNSYEQRF.

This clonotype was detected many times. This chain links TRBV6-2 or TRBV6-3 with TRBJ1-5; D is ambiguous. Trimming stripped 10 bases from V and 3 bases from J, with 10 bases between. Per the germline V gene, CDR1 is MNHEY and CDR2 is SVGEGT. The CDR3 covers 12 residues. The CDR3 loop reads CATQRPNQPQHF. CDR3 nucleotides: TGTGCCACCCAAAGACCCAATCAGCCCCAGCATTTT.

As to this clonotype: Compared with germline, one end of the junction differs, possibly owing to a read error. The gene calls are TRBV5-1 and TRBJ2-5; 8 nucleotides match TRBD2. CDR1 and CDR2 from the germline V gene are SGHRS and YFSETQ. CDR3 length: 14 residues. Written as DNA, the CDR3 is TGCGCCAGCAGCTCGATTAGCGGGGAGCAGACCCAATACTTC. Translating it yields CASSSISGEQTQYF.

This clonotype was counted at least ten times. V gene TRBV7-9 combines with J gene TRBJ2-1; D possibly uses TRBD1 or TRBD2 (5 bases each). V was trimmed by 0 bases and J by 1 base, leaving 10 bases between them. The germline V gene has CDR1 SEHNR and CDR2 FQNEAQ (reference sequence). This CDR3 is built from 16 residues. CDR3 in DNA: TGTGCCAGCAGCTTAGCGGGGGTCCTTTCCTACAATGAGCAGTTCTTC. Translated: CASSLAGVLSYNEQFF.

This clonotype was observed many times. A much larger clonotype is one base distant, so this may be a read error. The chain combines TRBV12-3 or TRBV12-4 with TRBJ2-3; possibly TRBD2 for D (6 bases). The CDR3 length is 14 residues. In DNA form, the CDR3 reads TGTTCCAGCAGTTTAGTGGAGGGGCCAGATACGCAGTATTTT. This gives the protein CSSSLVEGPDTQYF.

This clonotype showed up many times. The CDR3 is CASGKTGGDYGYTF. CDR3 DNA sequence: TGTGCCAGCGGAAAGACAGGCGGGGACTATGGCTACACCTTC. The chain carries TRBV12-3 or TRBV12-4 and TRBJ1-2, with D perhaps matching TRBD1 (6 bases). V was clipped by 8 bases and J by 3 bases, with 16 bases between them. CDR3 length equals 14 residues.

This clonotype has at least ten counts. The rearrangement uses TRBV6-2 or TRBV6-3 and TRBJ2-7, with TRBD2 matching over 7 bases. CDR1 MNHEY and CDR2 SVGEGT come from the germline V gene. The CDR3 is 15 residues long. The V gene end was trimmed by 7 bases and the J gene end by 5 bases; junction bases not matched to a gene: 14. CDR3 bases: TGTGCCAGCAACCTGATCGGACTAGAGCCTCACGAGCAGTACTTC. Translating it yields CASNLIGLEPHEQYF.

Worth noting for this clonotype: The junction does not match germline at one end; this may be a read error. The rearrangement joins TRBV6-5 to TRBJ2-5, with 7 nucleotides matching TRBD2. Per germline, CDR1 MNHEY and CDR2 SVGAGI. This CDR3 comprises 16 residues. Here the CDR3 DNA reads TGTGTCAGCACTCACACCTTAGACAGCGGGGTCGGGACCCAGTACTTC. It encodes CVSTHTLDSGVGTQYF.

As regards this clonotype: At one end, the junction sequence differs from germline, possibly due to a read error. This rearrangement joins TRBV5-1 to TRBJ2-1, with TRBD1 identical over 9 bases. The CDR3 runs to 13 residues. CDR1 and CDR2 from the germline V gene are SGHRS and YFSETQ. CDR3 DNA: TGCGCCGGCAGCTGGACAGGGGTTTATGAGCAGTTCTTC. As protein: CAGSWTGVYEQFF.

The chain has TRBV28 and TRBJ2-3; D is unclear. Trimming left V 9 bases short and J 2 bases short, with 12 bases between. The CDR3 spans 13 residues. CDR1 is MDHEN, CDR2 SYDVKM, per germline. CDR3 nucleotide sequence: TGTGCCAGTAGAGTCGGATTCACAGATACGCAGTATTTT. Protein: CASRVGFTDTQYF.

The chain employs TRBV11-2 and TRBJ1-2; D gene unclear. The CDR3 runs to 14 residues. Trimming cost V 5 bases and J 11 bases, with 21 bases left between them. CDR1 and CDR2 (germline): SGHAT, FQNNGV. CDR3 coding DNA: TGTGCCAGCAGCGCAAGTGCGGGTGTCAGTGGTTACACCTTC. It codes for CASSASAGVSGYTF.

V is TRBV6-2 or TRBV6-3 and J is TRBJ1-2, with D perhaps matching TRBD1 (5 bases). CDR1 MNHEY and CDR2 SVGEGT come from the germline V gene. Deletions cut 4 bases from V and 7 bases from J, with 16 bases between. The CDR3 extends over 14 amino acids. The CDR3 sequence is CASSSSFLDSGYTF. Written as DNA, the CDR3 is TGTGCCAGCAGTTCCTCCTTTCTAGACAGTGGCTACACCTTC.

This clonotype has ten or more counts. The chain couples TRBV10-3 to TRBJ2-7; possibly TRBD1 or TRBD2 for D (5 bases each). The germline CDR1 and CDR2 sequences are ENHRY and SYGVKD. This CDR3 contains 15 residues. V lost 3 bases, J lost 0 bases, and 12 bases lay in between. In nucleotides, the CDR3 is TGTGCCATCAGTGACCGGGACCGCTCCTCCTACGAGCAGTACTTC. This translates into CAISDRDRSSYEQYF.

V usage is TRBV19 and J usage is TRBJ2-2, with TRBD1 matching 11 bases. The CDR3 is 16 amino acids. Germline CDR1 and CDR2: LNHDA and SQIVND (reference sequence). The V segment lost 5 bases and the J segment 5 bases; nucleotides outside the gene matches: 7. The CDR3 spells CASSLGQGARTGELFF. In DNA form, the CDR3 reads TGTGCCAGTAGTTTAGGACAGGGGGCGCGAACCGGGGAGCTGTTTTTT.

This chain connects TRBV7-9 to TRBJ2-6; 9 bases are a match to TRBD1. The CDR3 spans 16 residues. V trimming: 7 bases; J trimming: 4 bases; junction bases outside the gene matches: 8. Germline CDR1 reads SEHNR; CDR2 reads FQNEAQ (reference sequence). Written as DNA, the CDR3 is TGTGCCAGCAACTCGGACAGGGGTGCGGGGGCCAACGTCCTGACTTTC. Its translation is CASNSDRGAGANVLTF.

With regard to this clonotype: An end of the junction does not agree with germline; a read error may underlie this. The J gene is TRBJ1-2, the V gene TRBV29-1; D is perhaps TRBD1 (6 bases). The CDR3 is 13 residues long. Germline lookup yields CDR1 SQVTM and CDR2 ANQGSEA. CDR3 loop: CSVGGQPNYDYTF. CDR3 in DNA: TGCAGCGTTGGGGGACAACCTAACTATGACTACACCTTC.

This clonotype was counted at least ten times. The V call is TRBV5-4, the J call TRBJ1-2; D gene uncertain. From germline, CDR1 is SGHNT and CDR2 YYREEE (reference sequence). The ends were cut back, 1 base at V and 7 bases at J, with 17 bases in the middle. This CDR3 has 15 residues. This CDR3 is CASSLRVIRDFGYTF. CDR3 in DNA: TGTGCCAGCAGCTTGAGGGTTATTCGGGATTTTGGCTACACCTTC.

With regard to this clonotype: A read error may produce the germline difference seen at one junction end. The CDR3 is CSVVGRVGSRGNEHFF. CDR3 DNA: TGCAGCGTTGTGGGCAGGGTAGGTTCTCGGGGCAATGAGCATTTCTTC. The rearrangement uses TRBV29-1 and TRBJ2-1, with D perhaps given as TRBD1 or TRBD2 (5 bases each). The CDR3 sequence is 16 residues long. Germline V gives CDR1 SQVTM, CDR2 ANQGSEA.

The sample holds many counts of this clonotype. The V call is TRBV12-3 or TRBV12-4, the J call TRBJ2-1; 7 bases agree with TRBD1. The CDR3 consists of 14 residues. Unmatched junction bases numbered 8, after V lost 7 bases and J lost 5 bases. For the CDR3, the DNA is TGTGCCAGCACGAAAGGGGGCCCGCACAATGAGCAGTTCTTC. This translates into CASTKGGPHNEQFF.

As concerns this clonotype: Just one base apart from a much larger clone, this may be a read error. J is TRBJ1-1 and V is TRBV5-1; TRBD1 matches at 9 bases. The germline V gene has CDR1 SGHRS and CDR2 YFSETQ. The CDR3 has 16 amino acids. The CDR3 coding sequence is TGCGCCAGCAGCTGGGGAGGGACAGGGTTGAACACTGAAACTTTCTTT. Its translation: CASSWGGTGLNTETFF.

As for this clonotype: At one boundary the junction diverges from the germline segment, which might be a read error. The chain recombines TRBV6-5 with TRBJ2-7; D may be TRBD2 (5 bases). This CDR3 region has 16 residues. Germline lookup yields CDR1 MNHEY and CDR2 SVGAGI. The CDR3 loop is CGSSYRRTERRNEQYF. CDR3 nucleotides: TGTGGCAGCAGTTACCGGAGGACCGAGAGGAGGAACGAGCAGTACTTC.